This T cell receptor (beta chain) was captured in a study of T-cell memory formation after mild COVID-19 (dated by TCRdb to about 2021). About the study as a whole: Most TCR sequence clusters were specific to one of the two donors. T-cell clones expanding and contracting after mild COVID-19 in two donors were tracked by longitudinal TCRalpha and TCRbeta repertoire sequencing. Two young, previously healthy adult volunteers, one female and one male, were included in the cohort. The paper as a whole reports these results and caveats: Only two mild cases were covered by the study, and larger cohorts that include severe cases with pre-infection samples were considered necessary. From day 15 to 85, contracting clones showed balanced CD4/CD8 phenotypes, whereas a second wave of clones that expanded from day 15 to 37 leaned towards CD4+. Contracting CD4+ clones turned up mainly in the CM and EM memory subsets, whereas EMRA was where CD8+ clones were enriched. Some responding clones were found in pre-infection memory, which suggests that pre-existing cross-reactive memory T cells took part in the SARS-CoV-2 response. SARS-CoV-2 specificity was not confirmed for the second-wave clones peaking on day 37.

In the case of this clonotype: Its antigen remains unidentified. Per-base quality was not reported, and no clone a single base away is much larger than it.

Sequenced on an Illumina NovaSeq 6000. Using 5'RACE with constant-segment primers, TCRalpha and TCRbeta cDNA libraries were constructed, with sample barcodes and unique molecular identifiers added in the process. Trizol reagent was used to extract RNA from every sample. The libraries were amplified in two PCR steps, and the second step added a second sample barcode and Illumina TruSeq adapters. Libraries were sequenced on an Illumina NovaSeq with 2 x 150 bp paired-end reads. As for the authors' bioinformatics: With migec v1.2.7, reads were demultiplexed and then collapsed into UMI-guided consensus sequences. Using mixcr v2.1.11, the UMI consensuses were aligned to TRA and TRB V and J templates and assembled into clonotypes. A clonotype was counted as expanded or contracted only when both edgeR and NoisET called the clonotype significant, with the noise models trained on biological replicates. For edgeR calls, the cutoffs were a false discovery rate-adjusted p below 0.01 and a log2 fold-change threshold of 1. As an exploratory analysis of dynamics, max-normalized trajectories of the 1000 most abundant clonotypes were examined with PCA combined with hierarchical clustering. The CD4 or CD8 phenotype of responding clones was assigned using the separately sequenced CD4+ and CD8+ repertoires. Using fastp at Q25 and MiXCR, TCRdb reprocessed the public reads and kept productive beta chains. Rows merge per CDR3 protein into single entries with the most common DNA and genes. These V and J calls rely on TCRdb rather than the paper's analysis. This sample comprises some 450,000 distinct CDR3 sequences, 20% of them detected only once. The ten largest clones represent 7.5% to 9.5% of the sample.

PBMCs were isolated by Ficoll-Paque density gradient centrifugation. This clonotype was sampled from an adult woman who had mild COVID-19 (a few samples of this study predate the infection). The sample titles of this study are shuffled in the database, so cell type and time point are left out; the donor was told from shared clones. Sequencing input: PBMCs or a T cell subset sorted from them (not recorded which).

Here is the DNA: TGTGCCAGCATCGTAAACACCGGGGAGCTGTTTTTT. This codes for CASIVNTGELFF. This chain joins TRBV7-9 to TRBJ2-2; no D segment can be confidently identified. The CDR3 runs 12 residues from the cysteine to the phenylalanine. CDR3 DNA only is kept here, 36 bases in frame from base 1. Via the germline V gene (reference sequence), CDR1 is SEHNR and CDR2 FQNEAQ. V was cut back by 7 bases and J by 2 bases, leaving a gap of 5 bases between them.